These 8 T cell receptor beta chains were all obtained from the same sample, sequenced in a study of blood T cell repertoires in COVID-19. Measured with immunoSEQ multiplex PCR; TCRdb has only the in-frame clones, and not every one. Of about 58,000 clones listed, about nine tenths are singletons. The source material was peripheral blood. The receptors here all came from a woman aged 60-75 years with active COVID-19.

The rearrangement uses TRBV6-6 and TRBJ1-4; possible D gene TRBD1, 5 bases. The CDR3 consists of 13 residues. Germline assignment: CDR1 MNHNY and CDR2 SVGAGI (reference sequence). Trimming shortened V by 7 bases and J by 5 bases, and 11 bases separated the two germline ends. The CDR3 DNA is TGTGCCAGCAACCCGGACATAAATGAAAAACTGTTTTTT. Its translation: CASNPDINEKLFF.

In DNA form, the CDR3 reads TGTGCCAGCAGCCGCGGGGGGCAGGGGGAAGAGACCCAGTACTTC. This codes for CASSRGGQGEETQYF. The rearrangement uses TRBV7-9 and TRBJ2-5; a possible D gene is TRBD2 (8 bases). The CDR3 covers 15 residues. Germline V gene lookup returns CDR1 SEHNR and CDR2 FQNEAQ (reference sequence). V was clipped by 5 bases and J by 3 bases, with 16 bases between them.

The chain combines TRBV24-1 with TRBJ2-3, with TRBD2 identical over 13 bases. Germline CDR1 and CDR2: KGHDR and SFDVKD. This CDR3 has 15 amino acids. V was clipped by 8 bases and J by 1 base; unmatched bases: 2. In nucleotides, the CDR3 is TGTGCCACCATGGGGACTAGCGGGGGCACAGATACGCAGTATTTT. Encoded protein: CATMGTSGGTDTQYF.

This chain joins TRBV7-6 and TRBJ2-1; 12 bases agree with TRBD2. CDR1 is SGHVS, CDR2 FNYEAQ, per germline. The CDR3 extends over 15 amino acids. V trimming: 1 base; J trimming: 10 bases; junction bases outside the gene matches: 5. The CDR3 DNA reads TGTGCCAGCAGCTTAGAACTAGCGGGGGGAGACGAGCAGTTCTTC. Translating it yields CASSLELAGGDEQFF.

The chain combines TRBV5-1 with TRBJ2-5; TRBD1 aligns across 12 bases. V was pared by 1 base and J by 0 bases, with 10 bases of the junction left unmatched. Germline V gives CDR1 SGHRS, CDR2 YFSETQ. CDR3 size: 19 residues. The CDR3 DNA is TGCGCCAGCAGCTTGAGAGGGACAGGGGGCGGTTTCTACCAAGAGACCCAGTACTTC. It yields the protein CASSLRGTGGGFYQETQYF.

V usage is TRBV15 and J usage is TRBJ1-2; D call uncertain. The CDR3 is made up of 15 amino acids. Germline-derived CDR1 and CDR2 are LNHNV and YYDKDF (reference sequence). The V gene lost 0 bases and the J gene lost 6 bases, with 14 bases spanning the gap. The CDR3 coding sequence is TGTGCCACCAGCAGAGATGTAAGTACTAGGGATGGCTACACCTTC. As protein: CATSRDVSTRDGYTF.

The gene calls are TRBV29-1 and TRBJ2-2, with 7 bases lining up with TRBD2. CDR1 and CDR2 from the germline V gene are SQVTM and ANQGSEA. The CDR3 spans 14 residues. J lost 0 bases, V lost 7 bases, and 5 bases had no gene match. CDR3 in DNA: TGCAGCGCCCACGGGACTACGAACACCGGGGAGCTGTTTTTT. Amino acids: CSAHGTTNTGELFF.

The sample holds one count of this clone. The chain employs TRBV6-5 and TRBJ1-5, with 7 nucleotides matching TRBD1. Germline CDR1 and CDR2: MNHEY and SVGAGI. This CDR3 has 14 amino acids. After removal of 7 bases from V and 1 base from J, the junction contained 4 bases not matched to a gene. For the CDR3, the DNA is TGTGCCAGCAACCGGGACAGAAGCAATCAGCCCCAGCATTTT. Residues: CASNRDRSNQPQHF.